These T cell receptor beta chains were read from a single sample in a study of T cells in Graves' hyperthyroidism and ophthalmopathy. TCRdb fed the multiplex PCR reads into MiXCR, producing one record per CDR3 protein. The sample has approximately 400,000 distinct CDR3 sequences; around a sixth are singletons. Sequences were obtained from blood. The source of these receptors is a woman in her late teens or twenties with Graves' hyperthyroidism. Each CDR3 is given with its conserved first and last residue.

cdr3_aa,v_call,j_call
CASSSRGVQETQYF,TRBV11-2,TRBJ2-5
CASRTGDYGYTF,TRBV2,TRBJ1-2
CASSFPGMNTEAFF,TRBV12-3/TRBV12-4,TRBJ1-1
CASSFRDSYNSPLHF,TRBV28,TRBJ1-6
CASSLASGNSYNEQFF,TRBV5-1,TRBJ2-1
CASSLATNPDTQYF,TRBV13,TRBJ2-3
CASSLETGMGGYTF,TRBV5-1,TRBJ1-2
CASSSPGRQRNTDTQYF,TRBV5-6,TRBJ2-3
CASTLISRQSPLHF,TRBV7-8,TRBJ1-6
CATGKGTTNEKLFF,TRBV5-1,TRBJ1-4
CASSCRDRPHEKLFF,TRBV7-9,TRBJ1-4
CASSRTMGESQPQHF,TRBV7-6,TRBJ1-5
CASSPRSGSRGAETQYF,TRBV5-1,TRBJ2-5
CASSLKGGPYEQYF,TRBV28,TRBJ2-7
CASSFSDDEQFF,TRBV5-6,TRBJ2-1
CASSPTSGGAHEQFF,TRBV6-2/TRBV6-3,TRBJ2-1
CASSSSMGRAGDQPQHF,TRBV18,TRBJ1-5
CASSLESGGTQYF,TRBV5-1,TRBJ2-5
CASLAGGPLGDTGELFF,TRBV28,TRBJ2-2
CASRILTDRNYGYTF,TRBV28,TRBJ1-2
CASSSLGLAGGDTDTQYF,TRBV11-2,TRBJ2-3
CASSQDLGVEAFF,TRBV3-1,TRBJ1-1
CASSSSPGQRPYEQYF,TRBV2,TRBJ2-7
CASSYVGSPYNEQFF,TRBV6-2/TRBV6-3,TRBJ2-1
CSASGGTGGETQYF,TRBV20-1,TRBJ2-5
CASSGLIEQFF,TRBV28,TRBJ2-1
CSARSDMNTEAFF,TRBV20-1,TRBJ1-1
CASSHSGYNQPQHF,TRBV3-1,TRBJ1-5
CASSLGTDTSINEQFF,TRBV27,TRBJ2-1
CASTNGGSKNTEAFF,TRBV6-2/TRBV6-3,TRBJ1-1
CASSQDRGGNTEAFF,TRBV4-2,TRBJ1-1
CASSLMVAGETQYF,TRBV7-8,TRBJ2-5
CAISALGLAGRTIYEQYF,TRBV10-3,TRBJ2-7
CASSFLAGQPPDEQFF,TRBV28,TRBJ2-1
CASKTGASERETQYF,TRBV6-1,TRBJ2-5
CASSVAGASGGPLNTGELFF,TRBV9,TRBJ2-2
CASSQDVRWQVSPEAFF,TRBV3-1,TRBJ1-1
CASKAQGRGEQYF,TRBV10-2,TRBJ2-7
CASSRGIGEAGGHEQYF,TRBV7-2,TRBJ2-7
CASSQVGSGVPYPLHF,TRBV4-1,TRBJ1-6
CASSEIGGRSSYNEQFF,TRBV2,TRBJ2-1
CASSQDGEYTEAFF,TRBV4-3,TRBJ1-1
CSAGGGEAFEQFF,TRBV20-1,TRBJ2-1
CASSYRPPEQYF,TRBV6-1,TRBJ2-7
CASKGYLSYEQYF,TRBV5-1,TRBJ2-7
CASSPQRTGGSGSNQPQHF,TRBV7-3,TRBJ1-5
CATSDVDTYQETQYF,TRBV24-1,TRBJ2-5
CASSDGLAGAQETQYF,TRBV2,TRBJ2-5
CASSLGRGRSSGNTIYF,TRBV7-9,TRBJ1-3
CSAREVEGWYEQYF,TRBV20-1,TRBJ2-7
CASSPLIGGVLSYNEQFF,TRBV18,TRBJ2-1
CASNPPNQPQHF,TRBV6-2/TRBV6-3,TRBJ1-5
CASSFPGENEKLFF,TRBV5-1,TRBJ1-4
CSARDRSRSYEQYF,TRBV20-1,TRBJ2-7